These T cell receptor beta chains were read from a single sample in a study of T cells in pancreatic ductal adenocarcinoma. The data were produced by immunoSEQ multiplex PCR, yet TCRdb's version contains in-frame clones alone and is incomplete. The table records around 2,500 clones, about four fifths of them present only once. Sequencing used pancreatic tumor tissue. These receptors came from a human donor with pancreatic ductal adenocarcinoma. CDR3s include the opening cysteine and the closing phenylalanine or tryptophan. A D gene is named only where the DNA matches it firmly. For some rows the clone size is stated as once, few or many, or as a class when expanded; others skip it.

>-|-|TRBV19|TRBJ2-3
TGTGCCAGTAGTTCTGGGGCTAGACCAGATACGCAGTATTTT
CASSSGARPDTQYF
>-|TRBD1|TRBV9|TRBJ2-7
TGTGCCAGCAGCGTACGGGGAGGGACAGGGGACTACGAGCAGTACTTC
CASSVRGGTGDYEQYF
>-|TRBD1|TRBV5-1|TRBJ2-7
TGCGCCAGCAGCTCCGCCGGGACAGGGGACTACGAGCAGTACTTC
CASSSAGTGDYEQYF
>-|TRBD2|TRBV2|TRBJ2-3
TGTGCCAGCAGCGAAAGACTAGCGGGGACCACAGATACGCAGTATTTT
CASSERLAGTTDTQYF
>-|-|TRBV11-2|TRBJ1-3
TGTGCCAGCAGCTTAAATGAGGACACCATATATTTT
CASSLNEDTIYF
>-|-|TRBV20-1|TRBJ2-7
TGCAGTGCTTGGAGAGCGGGTCAGTACTTC
CSAWRAGQYF
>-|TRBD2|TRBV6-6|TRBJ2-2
TGTGCCAGCAGTTACCTGTCTAGCGGGAACACCGGGGAGCTGTTTTTT
CASSYLSSGNTGELFF
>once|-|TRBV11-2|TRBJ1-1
TGTGCCAGCAGCTCTGCGACTGAAGCTTTCTTT
CASSSATEAFF
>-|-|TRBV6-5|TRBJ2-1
TGTGCCAGCAGTGCCCCGGGGGTAGGAGACCAGTTCTTC
CASSAPGVGDQFF
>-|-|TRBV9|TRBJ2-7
TGTGCCAGCAGCTTATCGGACAGCCAAGGCTACGAGCAGTACTTC
CASSLSDSQGYEQYF
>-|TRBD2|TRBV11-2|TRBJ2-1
TGTGCCAGCAGCCCCCTTATGGGTCTAGCGGACTACAATGAGCAGTTCTTC
CASSPLMGLADYNEQFF
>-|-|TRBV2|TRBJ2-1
TGTGCCAGCAGTTCTAGGCAAGAAAATGAGCAGTTCTTC
CASSSRQENEQFF
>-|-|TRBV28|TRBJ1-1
TGTGCCAGCAGTTTAGGACAGTCTGAAGCTTTCTTT
CASSLGQSEAFF
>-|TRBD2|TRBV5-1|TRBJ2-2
TGCGCCAGCAGCCCAAGGACTAGCGGGATTGGGGAGCTGTTTTTT
CASSPRTSGIGELFF
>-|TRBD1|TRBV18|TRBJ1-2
TGTGCCAGCTCACCGACAGGGGGCGCGAGCTATGGCTACACCTTC
CASSPTGGASYGYTF
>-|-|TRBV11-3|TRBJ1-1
TGTGCCAGCAGCTTAGGAGGTGCGGGGAACACTGAAGCTTTCTTT
CASSLGGAGNTEAFF
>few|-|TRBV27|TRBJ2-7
TGTGCCAGCAGTTTATCGATTGAGACAGGCTACGAGCAGTACTTC
CASSLSIETGYEQYF
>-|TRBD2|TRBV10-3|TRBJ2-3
TGTGCCATCAGTGGAAAACAGCAGGGGACTAGCGGGACAAATACGCAGTATTTT
CAISGKQQGTSGTNTQYF
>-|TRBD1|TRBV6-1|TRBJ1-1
TGTGCCAGCAGTGGGACAGGGGGCGACCAGAACACTGAAGCTTTCTTT
CASSGTGGDQNTEAFF
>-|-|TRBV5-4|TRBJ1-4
TGTGCCAGCAGCCATGACAGGAATGAAAAACTGTTTTTT
CASSHDRNEKLFF
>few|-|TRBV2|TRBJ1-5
TGTGCCAGCAGTGCAGGGTCGGACAATCAGCCCCAGCATTTT
CASSAGSDNQPQHF
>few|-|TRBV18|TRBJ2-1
TGTGCCAGCTCAACGGGCAATGAGCAGTTCTTC
CASSTGNEQFF
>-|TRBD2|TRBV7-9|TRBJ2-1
TGTGCCAGCAGTCCCGACTTCCGACTAGCGGGGTTGTACAATGAGCAGTTCTTC
CASSPDFRLAGLYNEQFF
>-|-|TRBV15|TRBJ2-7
TGTGCCACCAGCAAGGGAGGACAACTCTCCTACGAGCAGTACTTC
CATSKGGQLSYEQYF
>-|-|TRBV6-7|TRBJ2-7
TGTGCCAGCAGCACCAACCGGGGGTTCGAGCAGTACTTC
CASSTNRGFEQYF
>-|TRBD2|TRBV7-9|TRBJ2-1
TGTGCCAGCAGCTTAGACCCTGGACGCGGGAGCTCCTACAATGAGCAGTTCTTC
CASSLDPGRGSSYNEQFF
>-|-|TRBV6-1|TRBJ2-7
TGTGCCAGCAGGCCAAGCGGGTCCTCCTACGAGCAGTACTTC
CASRPSGSSYEQYF
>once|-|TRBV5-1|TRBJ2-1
TGCGCCAGCAGCCCGCCTCTAGCTGACGAATTCAATGAGCAGTTCTTC
CASSPPLADEFNEQFF
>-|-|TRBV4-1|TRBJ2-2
TGCGCCAGCAGCCACCAAGCGGGTCAGAACACCGGGGAGCTGTTTTTT
CASSHQAGQNTGELFF
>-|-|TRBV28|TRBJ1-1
TGTGCCAGCAGTACAGTGAACACTGAAGCTTTCTTT
CASSTVNTEAFF
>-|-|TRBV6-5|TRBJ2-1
TGTGCCAGCAGTTACCGGCAGGGTGAGCAGTTCTTC
CASSYRQGEQFF
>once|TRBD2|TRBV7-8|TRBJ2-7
TGTGCCAGCAGCCCCGGGGTAGCGGGAGCGCAGTACTTC
CASSPGVAGAQYF
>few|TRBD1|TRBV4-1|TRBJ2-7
TGCGCCAGCAGCCAAGCAGGGGGATCCTACGAGCAGTACTTC
CASSQAGGSYEQYF
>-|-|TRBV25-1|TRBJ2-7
TGTGCCAGCAGTGATGGGGGCAGAAACTACGAGCAGTACTTC
CASSDGGRNYEQYF
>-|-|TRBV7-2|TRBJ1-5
TGTGCCAGCAGCTTATCAGGAGGGCAGCCCCAGCATTTT
CASSLSGGQPQHF
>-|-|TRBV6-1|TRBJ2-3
TGTGCCAGCAATTTGGGACTGGGGACAGATACGCAGTATTTT
CASNLGLGTDTQYF
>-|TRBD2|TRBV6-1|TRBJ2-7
TGTGCCAGCAGTGCTGGCGGACTAGCGCGGAACGAGCAGTACTTC
CASSAGGLARNEQYF
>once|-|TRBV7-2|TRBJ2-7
TGTGCCAGCAGCTTAGGATGGGCGGGGAATTACGAGCAGTACTTC
CASSLGWAGNYEQYF
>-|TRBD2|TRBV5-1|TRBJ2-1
TGCGCCAGCAGCTCACGGACTAGCGGGAGGTTTTCCTACAATGAGCAGTTCTTC
CASSSRTSGRFSYNEQFF
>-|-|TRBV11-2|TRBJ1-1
TGTGCCAGCAGCTTAGTGGGAGGGGGGGCTGAAGCTTTCTTT
CASSLVGGGAEAFF
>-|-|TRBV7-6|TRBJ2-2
TGTGCCAGCAGGTCAGCGGAACAGATGAACACCGGGGAGCTGTTTTTT
CASRSAEQMNTGELFF
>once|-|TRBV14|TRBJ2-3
TGTGCCAGCAGCCCCTTTCGAGGTCCCGGCACAGATACGCAGTATTTT
CASSPFRGPGTDTQYF
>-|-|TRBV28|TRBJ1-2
TGTGCCAGCAGTCAGACAAGTTGGGGCTACACCTTC
CASSQTSWGYTF
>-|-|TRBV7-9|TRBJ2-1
TGTGCCAGCAGCTTCCAGGAGACAGGGCAGTTCTTC
CASSFQETGQFF